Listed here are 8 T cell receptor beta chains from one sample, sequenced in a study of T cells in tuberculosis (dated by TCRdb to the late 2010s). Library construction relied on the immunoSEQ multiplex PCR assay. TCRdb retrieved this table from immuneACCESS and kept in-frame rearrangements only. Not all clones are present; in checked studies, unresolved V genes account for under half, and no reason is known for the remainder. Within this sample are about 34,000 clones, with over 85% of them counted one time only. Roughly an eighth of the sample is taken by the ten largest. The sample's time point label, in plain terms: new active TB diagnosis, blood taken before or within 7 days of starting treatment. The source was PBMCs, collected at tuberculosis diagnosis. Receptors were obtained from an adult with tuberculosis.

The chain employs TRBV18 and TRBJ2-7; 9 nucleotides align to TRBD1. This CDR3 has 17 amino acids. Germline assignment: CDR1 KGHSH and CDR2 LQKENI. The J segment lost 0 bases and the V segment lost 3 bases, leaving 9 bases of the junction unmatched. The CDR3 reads CASSPGTGTDRSYEQYF. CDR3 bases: TGTGCCAGCTCACCCGGGACAGGGACGGACCGCTCCTACGAGCAGTACTTC.

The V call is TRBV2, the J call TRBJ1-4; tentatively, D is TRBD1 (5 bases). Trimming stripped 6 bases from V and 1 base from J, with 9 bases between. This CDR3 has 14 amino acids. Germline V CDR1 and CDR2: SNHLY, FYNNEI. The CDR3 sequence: CASRRGGTNEKLFF. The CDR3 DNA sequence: TGTGCCAGCAGGAGGGGAGGAACTAATGAAAAACTGTTTTTT.

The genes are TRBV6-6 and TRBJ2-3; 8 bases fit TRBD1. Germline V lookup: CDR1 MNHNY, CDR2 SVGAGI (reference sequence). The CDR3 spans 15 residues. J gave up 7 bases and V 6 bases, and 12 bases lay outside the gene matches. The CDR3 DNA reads TGTGCCAGCAGCCAAGGGCAGGGGGCCACGAATACGCAGTATTTT. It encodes CASSQGQGATNTQYF.

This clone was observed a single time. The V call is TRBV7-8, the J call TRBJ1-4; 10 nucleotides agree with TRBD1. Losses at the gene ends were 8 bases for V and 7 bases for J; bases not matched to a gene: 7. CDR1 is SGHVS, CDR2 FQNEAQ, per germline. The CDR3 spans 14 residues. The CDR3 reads CASGRTGGVEKLFF. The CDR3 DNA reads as TGTGCCAGCGGTAGGACAGGGGGAGTTGAAAAACTGTTTTTT.

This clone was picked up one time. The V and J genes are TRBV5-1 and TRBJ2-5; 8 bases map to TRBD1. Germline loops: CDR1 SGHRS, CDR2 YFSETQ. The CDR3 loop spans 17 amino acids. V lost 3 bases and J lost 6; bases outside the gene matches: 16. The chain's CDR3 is CASSSYRGDGITKTQYF. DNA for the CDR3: TGCGCCAGCAGCTCCTACAGGGGGGACGGCATAACAAAGACCCAGTACTTC. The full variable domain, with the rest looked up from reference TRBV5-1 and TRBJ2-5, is KAGVTQTPRYLIKTRGQQVTLSCSPISGHRSVSWYQQTPGQGLQFLFEYFSETQRNKGNFPGRFSGRQFSNSRSEMNVSTLELGDSALYLCASSSYRGDGITKTQYFGPGTRLLVL.

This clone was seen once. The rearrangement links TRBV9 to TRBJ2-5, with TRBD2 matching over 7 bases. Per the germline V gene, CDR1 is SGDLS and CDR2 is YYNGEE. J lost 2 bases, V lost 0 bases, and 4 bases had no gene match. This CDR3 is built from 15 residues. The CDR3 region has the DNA TGTGCCAGCAGCGTAGATTACGGGAGGCAAGAGACCCAGTACTTC. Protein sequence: CASSVDYGRQETQYF.

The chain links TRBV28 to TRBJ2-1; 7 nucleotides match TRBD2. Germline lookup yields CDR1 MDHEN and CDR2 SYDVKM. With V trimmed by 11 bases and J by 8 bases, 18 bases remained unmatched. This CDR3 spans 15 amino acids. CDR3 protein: CAATGMGLINDEQFF. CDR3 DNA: TGTGCCGCTACCGGAATGGGACTAATTAACGATGAGCAGTTCTTC.

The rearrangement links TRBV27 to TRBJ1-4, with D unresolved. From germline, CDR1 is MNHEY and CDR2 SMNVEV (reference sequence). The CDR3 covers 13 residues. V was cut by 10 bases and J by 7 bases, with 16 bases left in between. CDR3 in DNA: TGTGCCATCTACCCCCGAGGGCGTGAAAAACTGTTTTTT. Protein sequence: CAIYPRGREKLFF.